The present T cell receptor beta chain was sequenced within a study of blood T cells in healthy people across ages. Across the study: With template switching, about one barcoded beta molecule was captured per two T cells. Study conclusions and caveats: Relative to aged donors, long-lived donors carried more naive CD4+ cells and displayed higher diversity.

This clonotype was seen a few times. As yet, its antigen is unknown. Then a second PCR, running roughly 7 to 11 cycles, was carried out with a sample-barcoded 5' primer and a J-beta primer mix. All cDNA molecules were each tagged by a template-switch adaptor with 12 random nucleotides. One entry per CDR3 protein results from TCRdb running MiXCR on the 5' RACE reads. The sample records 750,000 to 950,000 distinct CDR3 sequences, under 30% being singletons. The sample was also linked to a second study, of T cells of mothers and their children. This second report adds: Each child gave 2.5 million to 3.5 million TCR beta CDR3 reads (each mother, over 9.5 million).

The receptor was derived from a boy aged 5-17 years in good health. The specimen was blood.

The CDR3 reads CASSRDPKETQYF. The CDR3, as DNA: TGTGCCAGCAGTAGGGACCCGAAGGAGACCCAGTACTTC. The gene calls are TRBV28 and TRBJ2-5, with D perhaps TRBD1 or TRBD2 (5 bases each). The CDR3 has 13 amino acids. Germline-derived CDR1 and CDR2 are MDHEN and SYDVKM. The V end was cut by 5 bases, the J end by 5 bases, with 12 bases between.